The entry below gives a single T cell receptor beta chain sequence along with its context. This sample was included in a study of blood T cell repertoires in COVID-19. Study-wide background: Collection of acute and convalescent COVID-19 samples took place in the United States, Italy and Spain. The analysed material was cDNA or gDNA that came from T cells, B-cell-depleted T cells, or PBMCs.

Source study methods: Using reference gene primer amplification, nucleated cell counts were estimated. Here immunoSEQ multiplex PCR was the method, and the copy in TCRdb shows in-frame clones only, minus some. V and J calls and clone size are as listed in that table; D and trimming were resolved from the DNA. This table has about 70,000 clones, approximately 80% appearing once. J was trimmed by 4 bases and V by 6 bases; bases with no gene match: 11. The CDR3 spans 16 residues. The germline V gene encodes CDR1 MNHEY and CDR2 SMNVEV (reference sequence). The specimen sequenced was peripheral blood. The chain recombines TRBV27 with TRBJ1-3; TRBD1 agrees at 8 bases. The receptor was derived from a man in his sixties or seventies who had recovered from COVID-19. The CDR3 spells CASRPGTGELGNTIYF. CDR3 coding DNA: TGTGCCAGCAGGCCCGGGACAGGCGAACTGGGAAACACCATATATTTT.